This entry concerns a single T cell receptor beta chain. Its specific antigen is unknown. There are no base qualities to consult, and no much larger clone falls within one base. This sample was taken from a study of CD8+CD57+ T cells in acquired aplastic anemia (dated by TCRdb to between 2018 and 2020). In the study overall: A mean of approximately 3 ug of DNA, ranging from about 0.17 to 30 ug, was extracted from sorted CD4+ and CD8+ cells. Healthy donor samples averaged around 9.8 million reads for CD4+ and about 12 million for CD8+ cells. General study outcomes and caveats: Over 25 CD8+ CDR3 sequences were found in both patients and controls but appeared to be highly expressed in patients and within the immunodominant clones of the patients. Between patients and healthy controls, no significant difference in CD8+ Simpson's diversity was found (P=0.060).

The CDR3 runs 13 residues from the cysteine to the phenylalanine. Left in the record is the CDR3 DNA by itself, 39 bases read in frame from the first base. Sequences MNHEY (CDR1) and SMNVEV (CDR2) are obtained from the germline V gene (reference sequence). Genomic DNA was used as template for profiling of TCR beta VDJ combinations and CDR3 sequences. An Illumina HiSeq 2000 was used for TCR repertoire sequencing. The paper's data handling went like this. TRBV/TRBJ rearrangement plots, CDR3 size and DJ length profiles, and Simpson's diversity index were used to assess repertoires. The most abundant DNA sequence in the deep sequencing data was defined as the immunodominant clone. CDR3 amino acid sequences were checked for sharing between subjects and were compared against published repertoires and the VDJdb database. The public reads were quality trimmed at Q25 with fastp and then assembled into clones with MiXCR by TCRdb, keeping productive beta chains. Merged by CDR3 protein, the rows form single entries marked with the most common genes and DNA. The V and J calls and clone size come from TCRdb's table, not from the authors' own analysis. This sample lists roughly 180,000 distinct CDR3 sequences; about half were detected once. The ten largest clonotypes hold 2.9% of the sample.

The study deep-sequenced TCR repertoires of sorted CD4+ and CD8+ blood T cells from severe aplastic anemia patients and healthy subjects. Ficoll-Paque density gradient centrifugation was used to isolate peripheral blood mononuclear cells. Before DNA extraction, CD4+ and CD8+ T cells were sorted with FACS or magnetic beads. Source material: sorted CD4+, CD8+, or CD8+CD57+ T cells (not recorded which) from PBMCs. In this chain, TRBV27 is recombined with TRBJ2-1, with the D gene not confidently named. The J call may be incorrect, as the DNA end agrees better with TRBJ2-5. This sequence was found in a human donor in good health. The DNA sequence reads TGTGCCAGCAGCCGAGGTTGGTTGGAGACCCAGTACTTC. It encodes CASSRGWLETQYF.